Presented here are 4 T cell receptor beta chains from one specimen sequenced in a study of blood T cells in healthy people across ages. The authors ran a second PCR of 7 to 11 cycles using a sample-barcoded 5' primer and a J-beta primer mix. TCRdb used MiXCR to reprocess the 5' RACE reads, holding one entry per CDR3 protein. The data hold about 1.1 million distinct CDR3 sequences, with 35% to 40% observed a single time. Sample: blood. These receptors came from a young man in good health.

Remarks on this clonotype: A junction boundary mismatches the germline segment, possibly from a read error. The chain employs TRBV4-1 and TRBJ2-3, with 7 bases that match TRBD2. Germline CDR1 and CDR2: MGHRA and YSYEKL. The CDR3 contains 15 residues. CDR3 DNA sequence: TGTGCCAGCAGCCAAGCTGGACTAGTGCCAGATACGCAGTATTTT. Amino acids: CASSQAGLVPDTQYF.

The chain is built from TRBV21-1 and TRBJ1-1; the table assigns TRBD1, which was not confirmed against the DNA. TRBV21-1 is marked as a pseudogene. This CDR3 spans 13 amino acids. The CDR3 sequence is CASSKGLRERAFF. CDR3 coding DNA: TGTGCCAGCAGCAAAGGTTTGAGGGAGCGAGCTTTCTTT.

The V and J genes are TRBV18 and TRBJ2-4; the D call may be TRBD1 or TRBD2 (5 bases each). CDR1 and CDR2 (germline): KGHSH, LQKENI. The CDR3 spans 18 residues. Between the trimmed V and J ends, which lost 1 base and 2 bases, there was a span of 18 bases. In DNA form, the CDR3 reads TGTGCCAGCTCACCACATCCAGGACAAGCGGTGTCCAAAAACATTCAGTACTTC. Amino acid sequence: CASSPHPGQAVSKNIQYF. The variable domain in full, completed from reference TRBV18 and TRBJ2-4, reads NAGVMQNPRHLVRRRGQEARLRCSPMKGHSHVYWYRQLPEEGLKFMVYLQKENIIDESGMPKERFSAEFPKEGPSILRIQQVVRGDSAAYFCASSPHPGQAVSKNIQYFGAGTRLSVL.

At least ten counts were recorded for this clonotype. The rearrangement uses TRBV12-3 or TRBV12-4 and TRBJ2-5; TRBD2 is a possible D gene (6 bases). The V and J ends lost 3 bases and 2 bases respectively, with 13 bases between them. This CDR3 has 15 amino acids. The CDR3 sequence is CASSFPGGGQETQYF. CDR3 DNA: TGTGCCAGCAGTTTTCCTGGTGGAGGGCAAGAGACCCAGTACTTC.